This T cell receptor beta chain derives from a study of vaccination and CD4 T cells after COVID-19. The Oncomine TCR Beta short-read assay sequenced DNA from cultured CD4+ T cells. Genomic DNA was isolated from CD4+ T cells that had been cultured. TCRdb independently ran MiXCR on the PCR reads; one entry per CDR3 protein. This table has about 18,000 distinct CDR3 sequences, about 50% appearing once. As for treatment: 10-day PBMC culture with coronavirus spike peptide pools or control peptides (ViraFEST assay). Note on this clonotype: What it binds is unknown.

The CDR3 extends over 15 amino acids. Germline assignment: CDR1 SGHTA and CDR2 FQGNSA. V was pared by 1 base and J by 2 bases, with 8 bases between. J is TRBJ1-4 and V is TRBV7-2, with D maybe TRBD1 (5 bases). This receptor was taken from a human donor who had recovered from COVID-19. Sequenced: CD4+ T cells from blood, cultured in vitro. The CDR3 spells CASSLGTHTNEKLFF. Written as DNA, the CDR3 is TGTGCCAGCAGCTTAGGGACACACACTAATGAAAAACTGTTTTTT.